These 30 T cell receptor beta chains came from one sample sequenced in a study of T cells in Graves' hyperthyroidism and ophthalmopathy. Researchers took RNA transcripts and amplified the TCR beta CDR3 regions from them. First-round RT-PCR with HTBI primers amplified the TCR CDR3 region. TCRdb re-analysed the multiplex PCR reads in MiXCR, keeping a single row per CDR3 protein. The sample consists of roughly 240,000 distinct CDR3 sequences, about 16% of them appearing once. The sequenced sample was blood. These receptors came from a woman aged 18-29 years with Graves' ophthalmopathy.

The chain has TRBV13 and TRBJ1-1, with D perhaps TRBD1 (5 bases). The ends were cut back, 5 bases at V and 4 bases at J, with 8 bases in the middle. Germline assignment: CDR1 PRHDT and CDR2 FYEKMQ (reference sequence). The CDR3 length is 12 residues. The CDR3 spells CASSPRATEAFF. CDR3 nucleotides: TGTGCCAGCAGCCCCAGGGCCACTGAAGCTTTCTTT.

The chain combines TRBV27 with TRBJ2-7, with 9 bases that match TRBD1. Germline lookup yields CDR1 MNHEY and CDR2 SMNVEV (reference sequence). The J segment lost 2 bases and the V segment lost 8 bases, leaving 16 bases of the junction unmatched. This CDR3 region has 17 residues. The CDR3 bases are TGTGCCAGCTCTTTCGTCGTACGGGACAGGGAAACCTACGAGCAGTACTTC. Translated: CASSFVVRDRETYEQYF.

This clonotype has a count of ten or more. The chain links TRBV18 to TRBJ2-1; D is uncertain. The CDR3 consists of 13 residues. Germline assignment: CDR1 KGHSH and CDR2 LQKENI. Deletions cut 2 bases from V and 8 bases from J, with 10 bases between. CDR3 sequence (DNA): TGTGCCAGCTCACCAGGGCCTAGAGATGAGCAGTTCTTC. Translating it yields CASSPGPRDEQFF.

This chain joins TRBV5-5 and TRBJ1-2; 7 bases line up with TRBD1. The V and J ends lost 4 bases and 2 bases, in that order; junction bases with no gene match: 8. The CDR3 is made up of 15 amino acids. Germline V lookup: CDR1 SGHKS, CDR2 YYEKEE (reference sequence). This chain's CDR3 is CASSLSLTGNYGYTF. The CDR3 bases are TGTGCCAGCAGCCTGAGTCTGACAGGGAACTATGGCTACACCTTC.

The chain combines TRBV3-1 with TRBJ2-3; D gene uncertain. Germline V gene lookup returns CDR1 LGHDT and CDR2 YNNKEL (reference sequence). V was trimmed by 6 bases and J by 0 bases, leaving 22 bases between them. This CDR3 is 18 amino acids long. CDR3 residues: CASSPLLKVGSSTDTQYF. In DNA, the CDR3 is TGTGCCAGCAGTCCACTACTAAAGGTCGGGTCTAGCACAGATACGCAGTATTTT.

The table lists this clonotype with many counts. The J gene is TRBJ2-7, the V gene TRBV12-3 or TRBV12-4, with D tentatively TRBD1 or TRBD2 (5 bases each). CDR3 length: 15 residues. V was pared by 3 bases and J by 1 base, with 13 bases between. The CDR3 reads CASSFERGRSYEQYF. CDR3 sequence (DNA): TGTGCCAGCAGTTTTGAGAGGGGAAGGTCCTACGAGCAGTACTTC.

This clonotype came up many times. Written as DNA, the CDR3 is TGCGCCAGCAGAGAAACTAGCGGGGGATCCTACGAGCAGTACTTC. Translating it yields CASRETSGGSYEQYF. The gene calls are TRBV10-2 and TRBJ2-7; 11 nucleotides match TRBD2. Germline values: CDR1 WSHSY, CDR2 SAAADI. The CDR3 is 15 residues long. V trimming: 6 bases; J trimming: 1 base; junction bases outside the gene matches: 5.

This clonotype was found many times. The V and J genes are TRBV15 and TRBJ2-1; no firm D call. The CDR3 sequence is 15 residues long. The V end was cut by 0 bases, the J end by 8 bases, with 14 bases between. The germline V gene encodes CDR1 LNHNV and CDR2 YYDKDF (reference sequence). The CDR3 region has the DNA TGTGCCACCAGCAGAGATTTGGTGGGAAGGGATGAGCAGTTCTTC. This encodes CATSRDLVGRDEQFF.

In this sample, this clonotype turned up many times. The V and J genes are TRBV7-2 and TRBJ1-1; no firm D call. This CDR3 has 15 residues. V gave up 1 base and J gave up 4 bases, with 13 bases separating them. Germline V gives CDR1 SGHTA, CDR2 FQGNSA. The CDR3 sequence: CASSLGEGGLTEAFF. CDR3 nucleotide sequence: TGTGCCAGCAGCTTAGGAGAGGGTGGACTCACTGAAGCTTTCTTT.

V usage is TRBV20-1 and J usage is TRBJ1-6; 9 nucleotides line up with TRBD1. With V trimmed by 0 bases and J by 0 bases, 3 bases remained unmatched. Germline assignment: CDR1 DFQATT and CDR2 SNEGSKA (reference sequence). This CDR3 region has 17 residues. In DNA form, the CDR3 reads TGCAGTGCTAGAGAGGGACAGGGACGCTCCTATAATTCACCCCTCCACTTT. It is translated as CSAREGQGRSYNSPLHF.

This clonotype was seen repeatedly, ten times or more. The rearrangement uses TRBV4-2 and TRBJ1-1, with TRBD1 matching over 12 bases. V shed 2 bases, J shed 5 bases, and the junction held 9 bases outside the gene matches. CDR3 length: 17 amino acids. Germline loops: CDR1 LGHNA, CDR2 YNFKEQ. CDR3 sequence: CASSQLGQGAMDTEAFF. CDR3 in DNA: TGTGCCAGCAGCCAATTGGGACAGGGGGCGATGGATACTGAAGCTTTCTTT.

This clonotype was seen at least ten times. V gene TRBV7-2 combines with J gene TRBJ2-7, with 7 bases that match TRBD2. Germline CDR1 SGHTA, CDR2 FQGNSA. Trimming cost V 5 bases and J 3 bases; bases outside gene matches: 13. This CDR3 comprises 16 residues. CDR3 in amino acids: CASSQRDRGGVYEQYF. In nucleotides, the CDR3 is TGTGCCAGCAGCCAAAGAGATCGTGGGGGGGTCTACGAGCAGTACTTC. The variable domain in full, completed from reference TRBV7-2 and TRBJ2-7, reads GAGVSQSPSNKVTEKGKDVELRCDPISGHTALYWYRQSLGQGLEFLIYFQGNSAPDKSGLPSDRFSAERTGGSVSTLTIQRTQQEDSAVYLCASSQRDRGGVYEQYFGPGTRLTVT.

This clonotype came up many times. The chain combines TRBV3-1 with TRBJ2-1, with TRBD1 identical over 8 bases. There are 18 residues in the CDR3. The V segment lost 0 bases and the J segment 9 bases; nucleotides outside the gene matches: 16. In germline, CDR1 is LGHDT, CDR2 YNNKEL (reference sequence). The CDR3 DNA reads TGTGCCAGCAGCCAAGAGTGGGGGGCAGGGGGCAATGTCGTTGAGCAGTTCTTC. It yields the protein CASSQEWGAGGNVVEQFF.

The table lists this clonotype with many counts. This chain uses TRBV6-1 with TRBJ2-3, with 9 bases fitting TRBD2. Trimming removed 7 bases from V and 2 bases from J; junction bases left unmatched: 7. Germline CDR1 is MNHNS and CDR2 is SASEGT. The CDR3 spans 15 residues. This CDR3 reads CASNWVAGATDTQYF. For the CDR3, the DNA is TGTGCCAGCAACTGGGTAGCGGGAGCCACAGATACGCAGTATTTT.

This clonotype came up many times. The genes are TRBV24-1 and TRBJ2-5; 8 bases agree with TRBD2. Trimming at V came to 1 base and at J to 2 bases, leaving 2 bases not matched to a gene. Per germline, CDR1 KGHDR and CDR2 SFDVKD. CDR3 length: 15 residues. The CDR3 DNA follows: TGTGCCACCAGTGATTTCACTAGCGGACAAGAGACCCAGTACTTC. Residues: CATSDFTSGQETQYF.

This clonotype was recorded at least ten times. This rearrangement joins TRBV7-8 to TRBJ2-1; perhaps TRBD2 as D (5 bases). The CDR3 runs 17 residues. The V and J ends lost 2 bases and 4 bases respectively, with 18 bases between them. The V gene's germline CDR1 is SGHVS and CDR2 FQNEAQ. As DNA, the CDR3 is TGTGCCAGCAGCTTAAGTAAGGACCCGGGGAATTACAATGAGCAGTTCTTC. It is translated as CASSLSKDPGNYNEQFF.

The chain has TRBV18 and TRBJ1-2; 11 bases are a match to TRBD1. The ends lost 5 bases at V and 5 bases at J; junction bases unmatched: 7. There are 15 residues in the CDR3. CDR1 KGHSH and CDR2 LQKENI come from the germline V gene. The chain's CDR3 is CASSTGQGAVYGYTF. The CDR3 DNA reads as TGTGCCAGCTCAACCGGACAGGGGGCCGTTTATGGCTACACCTTC.

This clonotype was counted many times. The chain combines TRBV20-1 with TRBJ2-7; TRBD2 is a possible D gene (6 bases). Germline lookup yields CDR1 DFQATT and CDR2 SNEGSKA (reference sequence). The CDR3 spans 12 residues. Trimming took off 2 bases at V and 6 bases at J, with 11 bases between the two ends. The CDR3 nucleotides read TGCAGTGCTAGATGGCAGGGAGGCGAGCAGTACTTC. As protein: CSARWQGGEQYF.

In this sample, this clonotype turned up many times. The chain has TRBV10-3 and TRBJ1-5, with TRBD1 matching over 7 bases. J lost 5 bases, V lost 2 bases, and 6 bases had no gene match. CDR1 is ENHRY, CDR2 SYGVKD, per germline. The CDR3 spans 15 residues. The CDR3 DNA is TGTGCCATCAGTGAGAATGGCCAGGGGGATCAGCCCCAGCATTTT. It translates to CAISENGQGDQPQHF.

This clonotype was observed many times. The V call is TRBV12-3 or TRBV12-4, the J call TRBJ2-7; no clear D gene. The V end lost 4 bases, the J end lost 6 bases, and 16 bases lay between the germline ends. The CDR3 spans 14 residues. CDR3 amino acids: CASSYHGPAAEQYF. DNA of the CDR3: TGTGCCAGCAGTTACCACGGACCGGCGGCCGAGCAGTACTTC.

This clonotype was counted at least ten times. The rearrangement links TRBV5-5 to TRBJ1-1; 7 nucleotides align to TRBD1. J lost 6 bases, V lost 0 bases, and 5 bases had no gene match. Germline CDR1 is SGHKS and CDR2 is YYEKEE (reference sequence). The length of the CDR3 is 14 residues. This chain's CDR3 is CASSLGTGFPEAFF. For the CDR3, the DNA is TGTGCCAGCAGCTTGGGGACAGGCTTTCCTGAAGCTTTCTTT.

This clonotype was seen once. The chain carries TRBV28 and TRBJ2-5, with D possibly TRBD2 on 6 matching bases. Germline lookup yields CDR1 MDHEN and CDR2 SYDVKM. The CDR3 spans 14 residues. The V end was cut by 2 bases, the J end by 4 bases, with 11 bases between. The CDR3 sequence: CASSLPTGGETQYF. Here the CDR3 DNA reads TGTGCCAGCAGTTTACCCACCGGGGGAGAGACCCAGTACTTC. Using reference TRBV28 and TRBJ2-5 for the parts outside the CDR3, the full variable domain is DVKVTQSSRYLVKRTGEKVFLECVQDMDHENMFWYRQDPGLGLRLIYFSYDVKMKEKGDIPEGYSVSREKKERFSLILESASTNQTSMYLCASSLPTGGETQYFGPGTRLLVL.

This clonotype was detected a few times. The rearrangement links TRBV19 to TRBJ1-1; D uncertain. V was shortened by 8 bases and J by 1 base, with 17 bases between the two germline ends. CDR1 LNHDA and CDR2 SQIVND come from the germline V gene (reference sequence). This CDR3 has 15 residues. The DNA for the CDR3 is TGTGCCAGTTTTAATATGGGATTCAGGAACACTGAAGCTTTCTTT. It codes for CASFNMGFRNTEAFF.

This clonotype was observed at least ten times. The chain carries TRBV5-1 and TRBJ2-1, with a possible D match to TRBD2 (6 bases). The V end was cut by 0 bases, the J end by 3 bases, with 10 bases between. The CDR3 runs to 15 residues. CDR1 SGHRS and CDR2 YFSETQ come from the germline V gene. The CDR3 nucleotides are TGCGCCAGCAGCTTGGAAGGTAGCGGCTACAATGAGCAGTTCTTC. Translation: CASSLEGSGYNEQFF.

This clonotype was found many times. The rearrangement uses TRBV12-3 or TRBV12-4 and TRBJ2-1; possible D gene TRBD2, 5 bases. This CDR3 contains 15 residues. V lost 1 base and J 8 bases, leaving 15 bases between the germline ends. CDR3 nucleotide sequence: TGTGCCAGCAGTTTAGGGGAGAGCCTTAGGGATGAGCAGTTCTTC. It translates to CASSLGESLRDEQFF.

There are a few counts of this clonotype. The chain links TRBV10-2 to TRBJ2-7, with TRBD2 matching over 9 bases. The CDR3 is 13 amino acids. The germline V gene encodes CDR1 WSHSY and CDR2 SAAADI. V shed 10 bases and J 0 bases; nucleotides not matched to a gene: 4. The CDR3 loop reads CATVTSGSYEQYF. Here the CDR3 DNA reads TGCGCCACCGTGACTAGCGGCTCCTACGAGCAGTACTTC.

In the case of this clonotype: Possible read error: a much larger clone is one base away. CDR3 nucleotide sequence: TGTGCCAGCAGCACCACCGGGACTAGCGGCAGAGATACGCAGCATTTT. Amino acids: CASSTTGTSGRDTQHF. The J gene is TRBJ1-5, the V gene TRBV9; D is possibly TRBD1 (5 bases). CDR1 and CDR2 (germline): SGDLS, YYNGEE. This CDR3 comprises 16 residues. Trimming took 4 bases from V and 13 from J, leaving 27 bases between them.

This clonotype was seen at least ten times. The chain combines TRBV12-3 or TRBV12-4 with TRBJ1-1, with no clear D. Trimming took off 7 bases at V and 5 bases at J, with 11 bases between the two ends. The CDR3 length is 12 residues. Here the CDR3 reads CASTSEWTEAFF. The CDR3 DNA sequence: TGTGCCAGCACCTCGGAGTGGACTGAAGCTTTCTTT.

This clonotype was counted many times. The rearrangement uses TRBV20-1 and TRBJ1-1; D uncertain. Trimming took 5 bases from V and 1 from J, leaving 8 bases between them. CDR1 and CDR2 (germline): DFQATT, SNEGSKA (reference sequence). CDR3 length: 12 amino acids. The CDR3 sequence is CSADRENTEAFF. CDR3 nucleotides: TGCAGTGCTGATCGCGAGAACACTGAAGCTTTCTTT.

The V call is TRBV29-1, the J call TRBJ1-1; 10 bases are shared with TRBD1. V shed 7 bases, J shed 8 bases, and the junction held 10 bases outside the gene matches. This CDR3 has 13 residues. Germline values: CDR1 SQVTM, CDR2 ANQGSEA. This chain's CDR3 is CSAIDRGQGEAFF. The CDR3 nucleotides are TGCAGCGCTATCGACAGGGGGCAGGGCGAAGCTTTCTTT. The complete variable domain, with remaining parts taken from reference TRBV29-1 and TRBJ1-1, reads SAVISQKPSRDICQRGTSLTIQCQVDSQVTMMFWYRQQPGQSLTLIATANQGSEATYESGFVIDKFPISRPNLTFSTLTVSNMSPEDSSIYLCSAIDRGQGEAFFGQGTRLTVV.